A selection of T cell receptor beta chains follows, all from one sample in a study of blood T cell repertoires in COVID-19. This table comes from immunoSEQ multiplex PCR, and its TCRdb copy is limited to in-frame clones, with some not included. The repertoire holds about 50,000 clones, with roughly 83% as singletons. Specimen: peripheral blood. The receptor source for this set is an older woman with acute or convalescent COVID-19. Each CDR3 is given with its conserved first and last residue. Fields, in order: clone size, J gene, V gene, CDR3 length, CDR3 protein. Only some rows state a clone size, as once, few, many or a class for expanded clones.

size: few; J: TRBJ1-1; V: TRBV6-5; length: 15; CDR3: CASKGLGTGGEGTFF
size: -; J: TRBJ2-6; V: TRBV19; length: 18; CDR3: CASRVAGLRLSGANVLTF
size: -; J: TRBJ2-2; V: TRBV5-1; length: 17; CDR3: CASSLEPSGQNTGELFF
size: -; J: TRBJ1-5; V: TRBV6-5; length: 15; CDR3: CASSRDRGSDQPQHF
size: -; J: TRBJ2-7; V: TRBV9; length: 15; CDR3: CASSVGSGSNHEQYF
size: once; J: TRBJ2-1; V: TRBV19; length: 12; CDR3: CASSMALNEQFF
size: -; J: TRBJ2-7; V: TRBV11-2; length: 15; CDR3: CASRIPGLRSYEQYF
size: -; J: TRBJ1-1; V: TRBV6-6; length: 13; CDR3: CASSPPSGTEAFF
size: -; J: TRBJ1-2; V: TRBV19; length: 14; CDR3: CASSTSRDIDGYTF
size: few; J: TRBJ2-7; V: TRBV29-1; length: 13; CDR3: CSVEEAESYEQYF
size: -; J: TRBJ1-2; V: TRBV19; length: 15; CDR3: CASSKKGGLNYGYTF
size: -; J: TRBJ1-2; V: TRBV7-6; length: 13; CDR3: CASSLGQGYGYTF
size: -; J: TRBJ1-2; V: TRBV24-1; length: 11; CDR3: CATTDGDGYTF
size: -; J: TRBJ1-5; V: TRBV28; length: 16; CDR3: CASSLSSRGGNQPQHF
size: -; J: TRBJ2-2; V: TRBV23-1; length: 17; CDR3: CASSHTTGGGYTGELFF
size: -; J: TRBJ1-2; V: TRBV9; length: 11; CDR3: CASRSQADYTF
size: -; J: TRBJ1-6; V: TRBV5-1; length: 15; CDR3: CASSVNRDRGSPLHF
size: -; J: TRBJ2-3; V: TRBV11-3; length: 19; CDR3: CASSAKPGDRGTPTDTQYF
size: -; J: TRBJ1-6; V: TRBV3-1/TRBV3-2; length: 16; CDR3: CASSRWRVSYNSPLHF
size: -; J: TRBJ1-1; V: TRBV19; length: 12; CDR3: CASSPSGAEAFF
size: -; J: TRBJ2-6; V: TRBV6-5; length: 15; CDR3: CASRAGGSGANVLTF
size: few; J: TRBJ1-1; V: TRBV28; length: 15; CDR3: CASSPHRGGDTEAFF
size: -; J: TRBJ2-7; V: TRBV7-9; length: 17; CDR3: CASSSATSGVSSYEQYF